The rows below give T cell receptor beta chains drawn from one sample of a study of T cell changes during pregnancy in multiple sclerosis. Produced via immunoSEQ multiplex PCR; TCRdb's table is partial and in-frame only. The sample yields 100,000 to 130,000 clones, about nine tenths seen once. This material consisted of peripheral blood, taken in the third trimester of pregnancy. The origin of the receptors is a female donor in good health, enrolled as a control in a pregnancy study. CDR3s leave out the opening cysteine and the closing phenylalanine or tryptophan.

>TRBV10-3|TRBJ2-5
AIRGPGQKEETQY
>TRBV25-1|TRBJ1-1
ASSTGTGTEAF
>TRBV15|TRBJ1-2
ATSRGLDRRNYGYT
>TRBV7-6|TRBJ1-5
ASSLDEGWGQPQH
>TRBV21-1|TRBJ2-7
ASSAPGGYFHEQY
>TRBV7-2|TRBJ2-3
ASSLESSSPPDTQY
>TRBV29-1|TRBJ2-3
SGTSGGLAGTQY
>TRBV15|TRBJ2-7
ATSRVERDSYEQY
>TRBV5-1|TRBJ1-1
ASSYQGAVGTEAF
>TRBV6-5|TRBJ1-4
ASSGRLNEKLF
>TRBV9|TRBJ2-1
ASSVTGSTNEQF
>TRBV6-1|TRBJ2-3
ASRLQGPSTDTQY
>TRBV19|TRBJ2-2
ASTHLEVNTGELF
>TRBV6-1|TRBJ1-1
ASSEARKGAYTEAF
>TRBV28|TRBJ1-2
ASSEAGTGGGYT
>TRBV10-3|TRBJ1-1
AISGTGGNTEAF
>TRBV10-3|TRBJ2-5
AISERGQGGETQY
>TRBV27|TRBJ1-4
ASSLTVNEKLF
>TRBV19|TRBJ2-5
ASSMLRAAETQY
>TRBV18|TRBJ2-5
ASSTTILETQY
>TRBV29-1|TRBJ1-5
SVGGTGNQPQH
>TRBV6-1|TRBJ1-5
ASSDLRQPQH
>TRBV4-3|TRBJ2-3
ASSQDVAGGLVTDTQY
>TRBV29-1|TRBJ2-5
SVELGAQY
>TRBV10-3|TRBJ2-1
AISARTSGVSSYNEQF
>TRBV6-6|TRBJ2-2
ASSYSLGAATGELF
>TRBV6-1|TRBJ1-6
ASSDRENSPLH
>TRBV6-6|TRBJ2-5
ASSYSEGTTQETQY
>TRBV7-3|TRBJ2-3
ASSPFSGRPGTDTQY
>TRBV2|TRBJ2-1
ASSDDSSYNEQF
>TRBV9|TRBJ1-1
ASSVGGRGSEAF
>TRBV19|TRBJ1-6
ASTTTLGTYSPLH
>TRBV30|TRBJ2-5
AGTGWRETQY
>TRBV9|TRBJ2-1
ASSVGAGDTYNEQF
>TRBV20-1|TRBJ1-2
SSTGAYGYT
>TRBV5-1|TRBJ2-3
ASSPAPGGGTDTQY
>TRBV7-2|TRBJ1-1
ASSLAAGTGTEAF
>TRBV10-3|TRBJ1-1
AISESRVTGNTEAF
>TRBV5-1|TRBJ1-4
ASSFRTARGEKLF
>TRBV7-2|TRBJ2-7
ASSFWAGREQY
>TRBV19|TRBJ2-3
ASSIGWRQGFGDTQY
>TRBV5-1|TRBJ2-1
ASSPPGQGAREQF
>TRBV27|TRBJ2-7
ASRPDRNLYPLYEQY
>TRBV6-4|TRBJ2-1
ASSDSRGGYNEQF
>TRBV7-9|TRBJ1-2
ASSLASVLYGYT
>TRBV7-8|TRBJ2-5
ASSPAAGIQETQY
>TRBV18|TRBJ1-4
ASSSGTGDEKLF
>TRBV15|TRBJ2-7
ATSRDPGLPEEY
>TRBV19|TRBJ2-3
ASSIDWNVRAVSTDTQY
>TRBV4-3|TRBJ2-7
ASSQEVGSTGPSYEQY
>TRBV30|TRBJ1-5
AWSAGTGDKPQH
>TRBV20-1|TRBJ2-7
SARTHYEQY
>TRBV2|TRBJ2-5
ASSEARRTGRETQY
>TRBV19|TRBJ1-2
ASSMGRANYGYT
>TRBV14|TRBJ2-3
ASSPFLGLAGAQSTDTQY
>TRBV6-4|TRBJ1-1
ASSVEENTEAF
>TRBV7-2|TRBJ2-7
ASSLGQGPEQY
>TRBV10-3|TRBJ1-6
AISRSQSSYNSPLH
>TRBV4-3|TRBJ1-2
ASSQSSGTGGYGYT
>TRBV7-3|TRBJ2-1
ASSSRQDASYNEQF